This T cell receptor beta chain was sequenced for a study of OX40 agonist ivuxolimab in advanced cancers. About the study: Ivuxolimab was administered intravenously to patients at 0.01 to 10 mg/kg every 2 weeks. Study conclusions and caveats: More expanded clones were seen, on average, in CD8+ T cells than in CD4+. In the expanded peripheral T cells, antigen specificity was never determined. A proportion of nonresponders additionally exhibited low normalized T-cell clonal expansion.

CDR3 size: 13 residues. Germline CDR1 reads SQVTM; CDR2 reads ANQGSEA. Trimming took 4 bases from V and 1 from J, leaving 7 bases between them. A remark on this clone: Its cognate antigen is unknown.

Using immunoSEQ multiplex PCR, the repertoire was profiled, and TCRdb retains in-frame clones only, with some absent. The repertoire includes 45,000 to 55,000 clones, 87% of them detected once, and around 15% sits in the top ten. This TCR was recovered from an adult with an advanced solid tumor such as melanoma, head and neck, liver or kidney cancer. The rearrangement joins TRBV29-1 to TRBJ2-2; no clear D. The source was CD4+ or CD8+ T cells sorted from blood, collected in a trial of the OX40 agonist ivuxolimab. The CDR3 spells CSVVSQNTGELFF. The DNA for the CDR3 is TGCAGCGTTGTTAGTCAGAACACCGGGGAGCTGTTTTTT.